Following are 16 T cell receptor beta chains from one sample sequenced in a study. TCRdb re-derived calls from the RT-PCR reads in MiXCR, one entry per CDR3 protein. The data contain hundreds of thousands of distinct CDR3 sequences, approximately 14% of them seen just once; the ten biggest clones take up roughly 4%. Sequences were obtained from memory CD4+ T cells from blood. Source of these receptors: a female donor in good health, serving as a healthy control.

The rearrangement links TRBV9 to TRBJ2-1; D may match TRBD1 or TRBD2 (7 bases each). Germline V gene data show CDR1 as SGDLS and CDR2 as YYNGEE. V lost 0 bases and J 7 bases, leaving 17 bases between the germline ends. The CDR3 is 16 amino acids. The CDR3: CASSVGSGGVRNEQFF. CDR3 DNA: TGTGCCAGCAGCGTAGGATCAGGGGGGGTGCGAAATGAGCAGTTCTTC. Full variable domain (rest looked up from reference TRBV9 and TRBJ2-1): DSGVTQTPKHLITATGQRVTLRCSPRSGDLSVYWYQQSLDQGLQFLIQYYNGEERAKGNILERFSAQQFPDLHSELNLSSLELGDSALYFCASSVGSGGVRNEQFFGPGTRLTVL.

In this sample, this clonotype turned up a few times. The chain uses TRBV9 and TRBJ1-1; D remains ambiguous. CDR1 and CDR2 from the germline V gene are SGDLS and YYNGEE. The CDR3 spans 13 residues. Deletions cut 3 bases from V and 7 bases from J, with 13 bases between. The CDR3 DNA reads TGTGCCAGCAGCGAAATGTCGGGCTTTGAAGCTTTCTTT. Translating it yields CASSEMSGFEAFF.

This chain links TRBV24-1 with TRBJ2-2; 9 positions match TRBD1. This CDR3 is 15 amino acids long. J gave up 7 bases and V 3 bases, and 5 bases lay outside the gene matches. Germline V gene sequence: CDR1 KGHDR, CDR2 SFDVKD. For the CDR3, the DNA is TGTGCCACCAGTGATCCGGGACAGGGTGTCGGGGAGCTGTTTTTT. This encodes CATSDPGQGVGELFF.

This clonotype has a handful of counts. This sequence joins TRBV5-1 and TRBJ1-1, with a possible D match to TRBD1 (5 bases). Trimming left V 3 bases short and J 2 bases short, with 14 bases between. The germline CDR1 and CDR2 sequences are SGHRS and YFSETQ. The CDR3 sequence is 15 residues long. CDR3 in DNA: TGCGCCAGCAGCTCTACGATTACAGGTAACACTGAAGCTTTCTTT. Its translation: CASSSTITGNTEAFF. The variable domain in full, completed from reference TRBV5-1 and TRBJ1-1, reads KAGVTQTPRYLIKTRGQQVTLSCSPISGHRSVSWYQQTPGQGLQFLFEYFSETQRNKGNFPGRFSGRQFSNSRSEMNVSTLELGDSALYLCASSSTITGNTEAFFGQGTRLTVV.

Ten or more counts support this clonotype. The rearrangement links TRBV29-1 to TRBJ1-1; D remains ambiguous. This CDR3 spans 12 amino acids. The germline CDR1 and CDR2 sequences are SQVTM and ANQGSEA. Trimming stripped 4 bases from V and 4 bases from J, with 10 bases between. The CDR3 here is CSVGEGVTEAFF. CDR3 DNA sequence: TGCAGCGTTGGCGAGGGTGTCACTGAAGCTTTCTTT. Combining the CDR3 with reference TRBV29-1 and TRBJ1-1 gives the whole variable domain SAVISQKPSRDICQRGTSLTIQCQVDSQVTMMFWYRQQPGQSLTLIATANQGSEATYESGFVIDKFPISRPNLTFSTLTVSNMSPEDSSIYLCSVGEGVTEAFFGQGTRLTVV.

This clonotype was recorded at least ten times. This chain uses TRBV12-3 or TRBV12-4 with TRBJ2-3; D is possibly TRBD2 (6 bases). Trimming took off 6 bases at V and 2 bases at J, with 15 bases between the two ends. CDR3 length: 15 residues. The CDR3 DNA follows: TGTGCCAGCAGCCCCCTGGGGGGTTTCACAGATACGCAGTATTTT. Translation: CASSPLGGFTDTQYF.

There are a few counts of this clonotype. V gene TRBV28 combines with J gene TRBJ2-7, with TRBD2 identical over 9 bases. The CDR3 runs to 14 residues. The germline gives CDR1 MDHEN, CDR2 SYDVKM. V lost 10 bases to trimming and J lost 4 bases; unmatched junction nucleotides: 11. Here the CDR3 DNA reads TGTGCCACCCTGACCGGGACTAGCAGGTACGAGCAGTACTTC. Its protein is CATLTGTSRYEQYF.

V gene TRBV20-1 combines with J gene TRBJ1-3, with TRBD1 matching over 8 bases. V lost 4 bases and J lost 4; bases outside the gene matches: 6. Looked up from germline, CDR1 is DFQATT and CDR2 is SNEGSKA (reference sequence). The CDR3 loop spans 14 amino acids. The CDR3 spells CSATRTGTGNTIYF. In DNA form, the CDR3 reads TGCAGTGCTACGCGGACAGGGACCGGAAACACCATATATTTT.

This clonotype was counted ten times or more. The chain carries TRBV7-2 and TRBJ2-6, with 7 bases fitting TRBD1. This CDR3 is built from 16 residues. Germline V gene sequence: CDR1 SGHTA, CDR2 FQGNSA. With 4 bases clipped from V and 0 bases from J, the junction kept 3 bases outside the gene matches. CDR3 amino acids: CASSSGTDSGANVLTF. Here the CDR3 DNA reads TGTGCCAGCAGCTCCGGGACAGACTCTGGGGCCAACGTCCTGACTTTC.

Here the CDR3 reads CASSLAGDLSGELFF. CDR3 coding DNA: TGTGCCAGCAGCTTGGCGGGAGATCTGTCCGGGGAGCTGTTTTTT. The chain couples TRBV5-4 to TRBJ2-2; weak D call: TRBD2 (6 bases). Deletions cut 0 bases from V and 6 bases from J, with 12 bases between. CDR1 is SGHNT and CDR2 is YYREEE in the germline V gene (reference sequence). The CDR3 covers 15 residues.

This clonotype has at least ten counts. The chain is built from TRBV6-5 and TRBJ1-6; 9 bases map to TRBD1. This CDR3 has 15 amino acids. Germline V gene data show CDR1 as MNHEY and CDR2 as SVGAGI. The V segment lost 5 bases and the J segment 10 bases; nucleotides outside the gene matches: 9. CDR3 in DNA: TGTGCCAGCAGTGGGACTCGACAGGGGGGGTCACCCCTCCACTTT. Protein product: CASSGTRQGGSPLHF.

Concerning this clonotype: With a much larger clone just one base away, this may be a read error. The chain recombines TRBV4-2 with TRBJ2-1, with 8 bases aligning to TRBD2. The CDR3 is 17 residues long. CDR1 LGHNA and CDR2 YNFKEQ come from the germline V gene. J lost 14 bases, V lost 4 bases, and 22 bases had no gene match. The CDR3 nucleotides read TGTGCCAGCAGCCCATTGCTCGCGAGCGGGAGTTTCGAGGAGAAGTTCTTC. Translated, it gives CASSPLLASGSFEEKFF.

This chain joins TRBV29-1 and TRBJ2-7; tentatively, D is TRBD1 or TRBD2 (5 bases each). Germline CDR1 and CDR2: SQVTM and ANQGSEA. V was clipped by 5 bases and J by 7 bases, with 21 bases between them. This CDR3 has 14 amino acids. The CDR3 loop is CSVRQGSRGEEQYF. CDR3 coding DNA: TGCAGCGTTAGGCAGGGTTCCCGGGGCGAGGAGCAGTACTTC.

This clonotype was observed a handful of times. The chain has TRBV28 and TRBJ2-5, with D unresolved. Germline V gives CDR1 MDHEN, CDR2 SYDVKM. Trimming removed 3 bases at V and 7 bases at J, with 9 bases between. CDR3 length equals 12 residues. The CDR3 nucleotides are TGTGCCAGCAGTTTCTACGAGTCGACCCAGTACTTC. As protein: CASSFYESTQYF.

Worth noting for this clonotype: A read error is possible here, since a much larger clone lies one base away. The rearrangement joins TRBV5-1 to TRBJ2-1; weak D call: TRBD1 (5 bases). The CDR3 sequence is 14 residues long. The V gene's germline CDR1 is SGHRS and CDR2 YFSETQ. V was cut by 3 bases and J by 12 bases, with 19 bases left in between. CDR3 in amino acids: CASSSKLQVDGQFF. The CDR3 DNA is TGCGCCAGCAGCTCTAAGTTACAGGTGGATGGGCAGTTCTTC.

This clonotype has a handful of counts. The rearrangement joins TRBV15 to TRBJ2-7; D is unresolved. The V gene lost 1 base and the J gene lost 4 bases, with 8 bases spanning the gap. The length of the CDR3 is 13 residues. CDR1 is LNHNV, CDR2 YYDKDF, per germline (reference sequence). The CDR3 DNA follows: TGTGCCACCAGCAGAGGGGCAGGATACGAGCAGTACTTC. Residues: CATSRGAGYEQYF.